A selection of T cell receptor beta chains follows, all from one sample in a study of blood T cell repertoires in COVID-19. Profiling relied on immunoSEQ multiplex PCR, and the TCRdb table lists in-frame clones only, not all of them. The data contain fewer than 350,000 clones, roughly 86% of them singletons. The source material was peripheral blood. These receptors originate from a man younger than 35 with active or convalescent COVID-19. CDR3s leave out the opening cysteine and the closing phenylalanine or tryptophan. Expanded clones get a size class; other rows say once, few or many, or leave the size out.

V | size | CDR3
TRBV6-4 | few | ASTRTGSDTEAF
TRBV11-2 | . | ASSLTGFGNTIY
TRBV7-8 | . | ASTGGEWVSEQF
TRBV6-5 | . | ATTDGTGDGGELF
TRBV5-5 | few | ASSLGTGLWSGELF
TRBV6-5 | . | ASRAGGGADYGYT
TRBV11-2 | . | ASSRPGLAPYEQY
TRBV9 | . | ASSPGTGGLNQPQH
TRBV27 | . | ASSLQGPLPNLQETQY
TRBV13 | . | ASSARKSWGGNTIY
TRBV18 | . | ASSPTGGSYNEQF
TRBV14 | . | ASSQEANTIY
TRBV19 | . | ASSKISGRGNPLNTEAF
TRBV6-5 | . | ASSRGGASSYEQY
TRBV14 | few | ASSPWGVRNYGYT
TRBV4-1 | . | ASSQEGDSQF
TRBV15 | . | ATSRELFQWSYEQY
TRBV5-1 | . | ASSLGTFANTGELF
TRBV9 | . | ASGTGGAGNYGYT
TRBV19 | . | ASSIYTGPQPQH
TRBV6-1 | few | ASSEAESSYEQY
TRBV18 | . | ASSPVRANYGYT
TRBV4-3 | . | ASSQSPGQGANVVEKLF
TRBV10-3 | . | AISVGQNLLYEQY
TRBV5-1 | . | ASSLSGLGYGYT
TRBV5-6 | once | ASSRGVYEQY